This T cell receptor (beta chain) was captured in a study of Tregs in tolerant kidney transplant recipients. The wider study: Sorting after B cell culture yielded CD25+CD127- and 4-1BB+CD40L- CD4+ cells. Study observations and caveats: This study did not directly address biological reproducibility. In tolerant patients, donor-specific Tregs outgrew total Tregs, suggesting antigen-driven expansion. The small number of patients limits these findings pending further validation.

Unmatched junction bases numbered 5, after V lost 4 bases and J lost 6 bases. CDR1 is MGHRA, CDR2 YSYEKL, per germline. This CDR3 is 13 amino acids long. This table comes from immunoSEQ multiplex PCR, and its TCRdb copy is limited to in-frame clones, with some not included. The sample carries roughly 10,000 clones, approximately 89% recorded once. As for this clone: Its antigen remains unidentified.

This rearrangement joins TRBV4-1 to TRBJ1-2; 7 bases map to TRBD1. The sequencing here drew on Tregs from blood cultured with allogeneic cells, taken before the transplant. This clonotype was sampled from a human patient who received a combined kidney and bone marrow transplant. The DNA of the CDR3 is TGCGCCAGCAGCCCCCCGGGACAGCATGGCTACACCTTC. This gives the protein CASSPPGQHGYTF.